The 10 T cell receptor beta chains presented below share a single source sample, sequenced in a study of blood T cell repertoires in COVID-19. Method: immunoSEQ multiplex PCR; TCRdb's copy keeps in-frame clones and lacks some. This table has about 99,000 clones, about 86% appearing once. The sequenced material came from peripheral blood. These receptors were obtained from a man aged 50-60 years with COVID-19, enrolled during active disease.

In this sample, this clone turned up once. This chain joins TRBV4-2 and TRBJ2-1; weak D call: TRBD2 (5 bases). The CDR3 loop spans 17 amino acids. The V and J ends lost 1 base and 0 bases respectively, with 13 bases between them. Germline CDR1 reads LGHNA; CDR2 reads YNFKEQ. The CDR3 region is CASSQVRGKSSYNEQFF. The CDR3 DNA sequence: TGTGCCAGCAGCCAAGTTCGAGGGAAGAGCTCCTACAATGAGCAGTTCTTC.

The V gene is TRBV6-6, the J gene TRBJ1-6, with a weak D call TRBD1 (5 bases). Germline loops: CDR1 MNHNY, CDR2 SVGAGI (reference sequence). V lost 8 bases, J lost 3 bases, and 11 bases lay in between. This CDR3 is 14 amino acids long. Here the CDR3 DNA reads TGTGCCAGCGCAGGAGACAGCTATAATTCACCCCTCCACTTT. Its protein is CASAGDSYNSPLHF.

The V call is TRBV7-2, the J call TRBJ1-6, with 8 bases identical to TRBD1. The V gene's germline CDR1 is SGHTA and CDR2 FQGNSA. J was trimmed by 11 bases and V by 5 bases; bases with no gene match: 2. The CDR3 is 12 amino acids. CDR3 residues: CASSQQGAPLHF. The CDR3, as DNA: TGTGCCAGCAGCCAACAGGGGGCACCCCTCCACTTT.

V usage is TRBV12-3 or TRBV12-4 and J usage is TRBJ1-2, with 7 bases fitting TRBD1. V trimming: 3 bases; J trimming: 3 bases; junction bases outside the gene matches: 1. CDR3 length: 13 amino acids. CDR3 sequence reads: CASSFQGDYGYTF. The CDR3 bases are TGTGCCAGCAGTTTCCAGGGGGACTATGGCTACACCTTC.

The chain carries TRBV7-3 and TRBJ1-2; tentative D call: TRBD1 (6 bases). Germline V gene data show CDR1 as SGHTA and CDR2 as FQGTGA. The CDR3 consists of 13 residues. The V end lost 6 bases, the J end lost 7 bases, and 15 bases lay between the germline ends. CDR3 DNA: TGTGCCAGCAGTCCCCAGGGAGGGGGTGGCTACACCTTC. As protein: CASSPQGGGGYTF.

V gene TRBV30 combines with J gene TRBJ1-2; a possible D gene is TRBD1 (6 bases). The V end was cut by 4 bases, the J end by 2 bases, with 11 bases between. The CDR3 is made up of 13 amino acids. Per the germline V gene, CDR1 is GTSNPN and CDR2 is SVGIG (reference sequence). In DNA, the CDR3 is TGTGCCTGGATGGATCAGGGGAACTATGGCTACACCTTC. Protein: CAWMDQGNYGYTF. The whole variable domain, remainder taken from reference TRBV30 and TRBJ1-2, is SQTIHQWPATLVQPVGSPLSLECTVEGTSNPNLYWYRQAAGRGLQLLFYSVGIGQISSEVPQNLSASRPQDRQFILSSKKLLLSDSGFYLCAWMDQGNYGYTFGSGTRLTVV.

The chain combines TRBV7-8 with TRBJ1-1, with D possibly being TRBD1 (6 bases). CDR1 and CDR2 (germline): SGHVS, FQNEAQ. The V and J ends lost 5 bases and 1 base respectively, with 14 bases between them. There are 15 residues in the CDR3. For the CDR3, the DNA is TGTGCCAGCAGCATCCTTACAGGGTCGAACACTGAAGCTTTCTTT. Amino acid sequence: CASSILTGSNTEAFF.

The chain uses TRBV29-1 and TRBJ2-1, with a tentative D call TRBD1 (6 bases). Trimming left V 7 bases short and J 4 bases short, with 11 bases between. Germline CDR1 is SQVTM and CDR2 is ANQGSEA. The CDR3 has 12 amino acids. CDR3 protein: CSGLGAYNEQFF. The CDR3 nucleotides read TGCAGCGGCTTGGGGGCGTACAATGAGCAGTTCTTC.

The chain uses TRBV7-2 and TRBJ2-7; 10 nucleotides align to TRBD1. J lost 5 bases, V lost 5 bases, and 6 bases had no gene match. CDR3 length: 14 residues. Germline CDR1 reads SGHTA; CDR2 reads FQGNSA. The CDR3 region is CASSQDRGAHEQYF. CDR3 nucleotide sequence: TGTGCCAGCAGCCAGGACAGGGGGGCCCACGAGCAGTACTTC.

The chain couples TRBV19 to TRBJ1-2; 9 bases fit TRBD1. Germline V CDR1 and CDR2: LNHDA, SQIVND (reference sequence). The V segment lost 6 bases and the J segment 5 bases; nucleotides outside the gene matches: 7. This CDR3 contains 14 residues. CDR3 sequence reads: CASRIQGAGYGYTF. For the CDR3, the DNA is TGTGCCAGTAGAATACAGGGGGCTGGATATGGCTACACCTTC.